This TCR beta chain was profiled in a study of blood T cells in healthy people across ages. Notes on the study in general: Per million T cells, the diversity of TCR beta decreased roughly linearly as age advanced. Long-lived and aged donors differed, with more naive CD4+ cells and higher diversity in the long-lived.

This clonotype was seen many times. The target antigen is unknown. Together with a sample-barcoded 5' primer, a J-beta primer mix was included in a second PCR lasting roughly 6 to 12 cycles. Individual samples furnished no less than 3 million CDR3-containing paired-end reads apiece. Each CDR3 protein is one row after TCRdb ran MiXCR on the 5' RACE reads. The data show around 900,000 distinct CDR3 sequences, with around 28% seen just once and 15% to 20% held by the top ten. Trimming at V came to 2 bases and at J to 1 base, leaving 2 bases not matched to a gene. Germline V gene sequence: CDR1 MGHDK, CDR2 SYGVNS. This CDR3 region has 14 residues.

The chain couples TRBV25-1 to TRBJ2-7; 7 bases are shared with TRBD1. This sequence was found in an elderly woman in good health. The source material was blood. CDR3: CASSEEGQSYEQYF. In DNA, the CDR3 is TGTGCCAGCAGTGAAGAGGGACAGTCCTACGAGCAGTACTTC.